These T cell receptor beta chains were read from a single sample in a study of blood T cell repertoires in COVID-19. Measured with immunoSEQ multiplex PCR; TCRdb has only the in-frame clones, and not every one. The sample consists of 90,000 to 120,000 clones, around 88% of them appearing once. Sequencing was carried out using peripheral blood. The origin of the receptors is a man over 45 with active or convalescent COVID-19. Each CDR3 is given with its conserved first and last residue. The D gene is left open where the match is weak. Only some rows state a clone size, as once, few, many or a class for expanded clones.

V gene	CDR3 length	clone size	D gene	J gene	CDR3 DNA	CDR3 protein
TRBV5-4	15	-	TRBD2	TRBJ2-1	TGTGCCAGCAGCTCGGGACTAGCGGGATTCGATGAGCAGTTCTTC	CASSSGLAGFDEQFF
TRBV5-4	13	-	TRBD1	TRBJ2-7	TGTGCCAGCAGCTCCGGGACAGCCTACGAGCAGTACTTC	CASSSGTAYEQYF
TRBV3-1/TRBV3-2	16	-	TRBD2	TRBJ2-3	TGTGCCAGCAGTCAGACCGAGCGGGAGGGCACAGATACGCAGTATTTT	CASSQTEREGTDTQYF
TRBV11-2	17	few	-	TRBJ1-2	TGTGCCAGCAGGAGTATCGCAGGTTCACACAACGACTATGGCTACACCTTC	CASRSIAGSHNDYGYTF
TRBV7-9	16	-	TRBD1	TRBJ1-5	TGTGCCAGCAGCCCCGACAGGGGCGAGGGCAATCAGCCCCAGCATTTT	CASSPDRGEGNQPQHF
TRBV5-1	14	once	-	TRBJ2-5	TGCGCCAGCAGCTTGATTTCTGGCAGAGAGACCCAGTACTTC	CASSLISGRETQYF
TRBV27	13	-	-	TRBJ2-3	TGTGCCAGCAAACTAAGTAGCACAGATACGCAGTATTTT	CASKLSSTDTQYF
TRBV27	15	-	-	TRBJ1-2	TGTGCCAGCAGTTTTACCGGGTTGGATAACTATGGCTACACCTTC	CASSFTGLDNYGYTF
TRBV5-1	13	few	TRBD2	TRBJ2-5	TGCGCCAGCGGACTAGCGGGACAAGAGACCCAGTACTTC	CASGLAGQETQYF
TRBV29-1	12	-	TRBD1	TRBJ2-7	TGCAGCGTGGGACAGGGAACCTACGAGCAGTACTTC	CSVGQGTYEQYF
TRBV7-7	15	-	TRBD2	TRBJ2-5	TGTGCCAGCAGCCCGGGACTAGCGGGAGTTGAGACCCAGTACTTC	CASSPGLAGVETQYF
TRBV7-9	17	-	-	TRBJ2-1	TGTGCCAGCAGCCGCCGGGTGGGGGCAATTGTATGGAATGAGCAGTTCTTC	CASSRRVGAIVWNEQFF
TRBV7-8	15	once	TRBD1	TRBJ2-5	TGTGCCAGCAGCTTAGGAGTACAGGGGGCTTCGGGCCAGTACTTC	CASSLGVQGASGQYF
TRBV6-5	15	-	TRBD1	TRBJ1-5	TGTGCCAGCACCCAGGGACAGGGCGGCAATCAGCCCCAGCATTTT	CASTQGQGGNQPQHF
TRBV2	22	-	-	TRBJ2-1	TGTGCCAGCAGTCGAACTACCGGGACAGTTGCTAGCGGGTCCTCCCCTTACAATGAGCAGTTCTTC	CASSRTTGTVASGSSPYNEQFF
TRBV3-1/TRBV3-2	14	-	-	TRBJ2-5	TGTGCCAGCAGCCAAGACAGGGACCAAGAGACCCAGTACTTC	CASSQDRDQETQYF
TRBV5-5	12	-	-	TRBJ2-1	TGTGCCAGCAGCTTGCTGCTAGATGAGCAGTTCTTC	CASSLLLDEQFF
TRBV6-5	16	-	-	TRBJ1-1	TGTGCCAGCAGTTACTCCCCAGGGGTAACGAACACTGAAGCTTTCTTT	CASSYSPGVTNTEAFF
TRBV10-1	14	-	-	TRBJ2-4	TGCGCCAGCAGTGCCGGAGGACGCGTTAACATTCAGTACTTC	CASSAGGRVNIQYF
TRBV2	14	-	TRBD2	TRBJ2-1	TGTGCCAGCAGTGGGGTCCTAGCGGGTGATGAGCAGTTCTTC	CASSGVLAGDEQFF
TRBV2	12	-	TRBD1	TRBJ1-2	TGTGCCACCAGACAGGGGGGCTATGGCTACACCTTC	CATRQGGYGYTF
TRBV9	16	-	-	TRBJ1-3	TGTGCCAGCAGCTTTGGAGGGCGGGACTCTGGAAACACCATATATTTT	CASSFGGRDSGNTIYF
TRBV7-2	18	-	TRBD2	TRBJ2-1	TGTGCCAGCAGCTTGCTGTCTGGACTAGCGGGAGTTGGCAATGAGCAGTTCTTC	CASSLLSGLAGVGNEQFF
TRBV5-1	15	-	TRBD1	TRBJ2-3	TGCGCCAGCAGCCACTGGGACAGTCGCACAGATACGCAGTATTTT	CASSHWDSRTDTQYF
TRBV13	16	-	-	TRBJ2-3	TGTGCCAGCAGCCCTAGGGGTCTAGGTGGCACAGATACGCAGTATTTT	CASSPRGLGGTDTQYF
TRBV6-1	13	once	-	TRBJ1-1	TGTGCCAGCAGTGAAGCGGGGCAGCTTGAAGCTTTCTTT	CASSEAGQLEAFF